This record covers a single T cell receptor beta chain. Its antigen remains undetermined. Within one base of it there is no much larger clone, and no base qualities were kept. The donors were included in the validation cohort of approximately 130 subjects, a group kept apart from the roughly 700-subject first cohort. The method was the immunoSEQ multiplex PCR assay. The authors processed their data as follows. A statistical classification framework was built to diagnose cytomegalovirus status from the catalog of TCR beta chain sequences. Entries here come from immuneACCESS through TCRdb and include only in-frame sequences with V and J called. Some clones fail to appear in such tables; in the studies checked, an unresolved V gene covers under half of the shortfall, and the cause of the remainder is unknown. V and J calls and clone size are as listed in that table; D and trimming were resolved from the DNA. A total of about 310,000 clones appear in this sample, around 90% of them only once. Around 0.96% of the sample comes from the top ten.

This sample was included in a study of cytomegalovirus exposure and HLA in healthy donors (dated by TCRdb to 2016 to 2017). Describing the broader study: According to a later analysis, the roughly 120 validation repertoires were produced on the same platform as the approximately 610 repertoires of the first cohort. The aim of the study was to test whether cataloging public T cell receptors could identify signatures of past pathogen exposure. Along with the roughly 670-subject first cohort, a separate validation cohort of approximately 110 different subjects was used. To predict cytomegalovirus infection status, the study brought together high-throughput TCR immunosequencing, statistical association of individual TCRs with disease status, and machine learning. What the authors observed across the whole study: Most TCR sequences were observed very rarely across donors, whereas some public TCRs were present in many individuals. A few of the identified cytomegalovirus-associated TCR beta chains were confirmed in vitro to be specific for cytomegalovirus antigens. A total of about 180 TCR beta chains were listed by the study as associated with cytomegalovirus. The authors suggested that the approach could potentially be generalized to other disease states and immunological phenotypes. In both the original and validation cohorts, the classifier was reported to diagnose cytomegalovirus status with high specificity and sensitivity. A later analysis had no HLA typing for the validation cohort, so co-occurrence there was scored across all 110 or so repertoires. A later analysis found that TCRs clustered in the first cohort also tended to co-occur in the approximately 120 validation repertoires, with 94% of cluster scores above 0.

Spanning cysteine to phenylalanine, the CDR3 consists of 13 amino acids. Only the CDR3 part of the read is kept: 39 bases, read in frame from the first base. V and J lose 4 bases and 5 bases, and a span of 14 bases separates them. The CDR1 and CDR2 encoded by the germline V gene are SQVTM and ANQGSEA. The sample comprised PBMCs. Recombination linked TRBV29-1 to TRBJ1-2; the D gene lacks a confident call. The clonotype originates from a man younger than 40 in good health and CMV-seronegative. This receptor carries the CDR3 CSVVRTQDYGYTF. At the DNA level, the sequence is TGCAGCGTTGTCCGGACTCAAGATTATGGCTACACCTTC.